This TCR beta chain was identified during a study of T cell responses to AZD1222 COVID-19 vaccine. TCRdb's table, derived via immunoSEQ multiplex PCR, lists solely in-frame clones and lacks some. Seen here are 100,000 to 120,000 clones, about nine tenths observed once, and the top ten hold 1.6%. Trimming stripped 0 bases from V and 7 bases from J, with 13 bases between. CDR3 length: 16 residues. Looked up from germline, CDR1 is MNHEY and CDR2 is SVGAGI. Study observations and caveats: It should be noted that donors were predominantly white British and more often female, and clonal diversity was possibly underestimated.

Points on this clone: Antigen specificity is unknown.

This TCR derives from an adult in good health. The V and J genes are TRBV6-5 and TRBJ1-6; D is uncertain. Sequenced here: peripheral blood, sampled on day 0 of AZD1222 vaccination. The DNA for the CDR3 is TGTGCCAGCAGTTACTCCCCGGGCACAAGAAATTCACCCCTCCACTTT. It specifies CASSYSPGTRNSPLHF.